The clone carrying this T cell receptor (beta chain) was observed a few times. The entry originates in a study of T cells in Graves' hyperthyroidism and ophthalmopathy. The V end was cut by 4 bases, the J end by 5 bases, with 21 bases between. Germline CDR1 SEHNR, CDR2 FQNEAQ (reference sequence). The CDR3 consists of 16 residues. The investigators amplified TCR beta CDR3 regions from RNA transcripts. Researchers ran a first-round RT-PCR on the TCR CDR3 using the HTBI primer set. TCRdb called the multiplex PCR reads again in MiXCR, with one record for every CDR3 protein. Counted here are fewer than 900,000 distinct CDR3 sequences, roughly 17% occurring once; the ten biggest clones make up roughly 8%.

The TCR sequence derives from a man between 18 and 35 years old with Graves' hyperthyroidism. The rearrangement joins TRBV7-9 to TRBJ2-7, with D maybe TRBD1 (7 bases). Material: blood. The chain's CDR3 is CASSSGPGDSRDEQYF. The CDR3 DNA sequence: TGTGCCAGCAGCTCGGGGCCGGGGGACAGTCGCGACGAGCAGTACTTC. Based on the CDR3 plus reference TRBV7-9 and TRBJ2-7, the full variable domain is DTGVSQNPRHKITKRGQNVTFRCDPISEHNRLYWYRQTLGQGPEFLTYFQNEAQLEKSRLLSDRFSAERPKGSFSTLEIQRTEQGDSAMYLCASSSGPGDSRDEQYFGPGTRLTVT.